The 4 T cell receptor beta chains given below trace back to one sample, sequenced in a study of cytomegalovirus exposure and HLA in healthy donors. In the PCR, 60 Vbeta and 13 Jbeta primers were used. The data were produced by immunoSEQ multiplex PCR, yet TCRdb's version contains in-frame clones alone and is incomplete. There are a few hundred thousand clones in the sample; around 73% occur only once, and less than 3% lies in the top ten. Input material: PBMCs. These receptors all stem from a woman in her twenties or thirties in good health and CMV-seronegative.

This clone was recorded once. The chain employs TRBV5-1 and TRBJ2-1, with 9 bases matching TRBD2. CDR1 SGHRS and CDR2 YFSETQ come from the germline V gene. The CDR3 length is 15 residues. V dropped 2 bases and J dropped 3; count of bases not matched to a gene: 3. The CDR3 nucleotides read TGCGCCAGCAGCTTCGGCGGGAGGGTCTACAATGAGCAGTTCTTC. Encoded protein: CASSFGGRVYNEQFF.

CDR3: CASKNLLVTYEQYF. The CDR3 bases are TGTGCCAGCAAAAACCTACTAGTGACCTACGAGCAGTACTTC. V gene TRBV6-5 combines with J gene TRBJ2-7, with D perhaps matching TRBD2 (5 bases). Germline V gives CDR1 MNHEY, CDR2 SVGAGI. V was trimmed by 7 bases and J by 2 bases, leaving 15 bases between them. The CDR3 totals 14 residues.

V gene TRBV10-3 combines with J gene TRBJ2-7, with 9 nucleotides matching TRBD1. The germline CDR1 and CDR2 sequences are ENHRY and SYGVKD. This CDR3 contains 17 residues. J lost 4 bases, V lost 0 bases, and 10 bases had no gene match. DNA of the CDR3: TGTGCCATCAGTGAGTCGACGGTTTCACAGGGGGCTTACGAGCAGTACTTC. As protein: CAISESTVSQGAYEQYF.

This sequence joins TRBV4-1 and TRBJ1-2; D not resolved. Germline V lookup: CDR1 MGHRA, CDR2 YSYEKL. The CDR3 sequence is 15 residues long. V was trimmed by 2 bases and J by 2 bases, leaving 12 bases between them. The DNA of the CDR3 is TGCGCCAGCAGCCAAATGGCGGTTAACAACTATGGCTACACCTTC. Translating gives CASSQMAVNNYGYTF.